Shown below are 9 T cell receptor beta chains from a single sample sequenced in a study of vaccination effects on CD4 cells after COVID-19. Prior to sequencing, the ViraFEST assay stimulated PBMC with viral peptide pools, which expanded the antigen-specific CD4+ T cells. At the end of roughly ten days of culture, CD4+ T cells were isolated. Vaccination of participants consisted of two doses of either the BNT162b2 or mRNA-1273 vaccine. Produced via immunoSEQ multiplex PCR; TCRdb's table is partial and in-frame only. Of 75,000 or so clones detected, about three quarters appear once; the ten largest clones hold 1.1%. These TCRs' antigens remain unknown. Sequencing was performed on CD4+ T cells from PBMCs cultured with HCoV-OC43 spike peptides, taken after COVID-19 vaccination. Subset defined: HCoV-OC43 spike overlapping peptide pool stimulation. The receptors stem from a human donor who received a COVID-19 vaccine.

The V call is TRBV27, the J call TRBJ2-1; 8 bases match TRBD1. The CDR3 is 14 residues long. V trimming: 6 bases; J trimming: 9 bases; junction bases outside the gene matches: 10. Germline CDR1 is MNHEY and CDR2 is SMNVEV (reference sequence). Written as DNA, the CDR3 is TGTGCCAGCAGCCCCGGGGACAGGCGTGTTGAGCAGTTCTTC. It yields the protein CASSPGDRRVEQFF.

The chain uses TRBV3-1 (or the pseudogene TRBV3-2) and TRBJ2-3; no clear D gene. CDR3 length: 12 residues. Germline V lookup: CDR1 LGHDT, CDR2 YNNKEL (reference sequence). V was cut by 1 base and J by 4 bases, with 3 bases left in between. CDR3 sequence reads: CASSQAADTQYF. CDR3 nucleotides: TGTGCCAGCAGCCAAGCGGCAGATACGCAGTATTTT.

This chain joins TRBV5-1 and TRBJ2-6, with D possibly being TRBD1 (6 bases). V lost 4 bases to trimming and J lost 7 bases, with 15 bases between them. CDR3 size: 15 residues. Per germline, CDR1 SGHRS and CDR2 YFSETQ. CDR3: CASSPDSSRANVLTF. The DNA for the CDR3 is TGCGCCAGCAGCCCGGACAGTTCCCGAGCCAACGTCCTGACTTTC. The full variable domain, its missing parts supplied by reference TRBV5-1 and TRBJ2-6, is KAGVTQTPRYLIKTRGQQVTLSCSPISGHRSVSWYQQTPGQGLQFLFEYFSETQRNKGNFPGRFSGRQFSNSRSEMNVSTLELGDSALYLCASSPDSSRANVLTFGAGSRLTVL.

This clone has just one count. V usage is TRBV10-2 and J usage is TRBJ2-3, with 8 positions matching TRBD2. Unmatched junction bases numbered 11, after V lost 9 bases and J lost 6 bases. Germline V gene lookup returns CDR1 WSHSY and CDR2 SAAADI. The length of the CDR3 is 14 residues. For the CDR3, the DNA is TGCGCCAGTACGTCCGGGACTAGGACGGATACGCAGTATTTT. Translating gives CASTSGTRTDTQYF.

This clone was observed a few times. This sequence joins TRBV2 and TRBJ1-2, with D uncertain. Germline CDR1 is SNHLY and CDR2 is FYNNEI. V was cut by 7 bases and J by 0 bases, with 15 bases left in between. The CDR3 is made up of 15 amino acids. The CDR3 bases are TGTGCCAGCAAATCGGACCCCTCAGCTAACTATGGCTACACCTTC. Translation gives CASKSDPSANYGYTF.

The chain carries TRBV5-1 and TRBJ1-2; no definite D call. The CDR3 spans 13 residues. Trimming pared 4 bases from V and 2 bases from J, leaving 9 bases between. Germline values: CDR1 SGHRS, CDR2 YFSETQ. Written as DNA, the CDR3 is TGCGCCAGCAGCCCAGACGGAAACTATGGCTACACCTTC. Translated: CASSPDGNYGYTF.

V and J are TRBV28 and TRBJ2-5; TRBD2 matches 8 bases. The germline V gene has CDR1 MDHEN and CDR2 SYDVKM. The trim removed 2 bases at V and 4 bases at J, leaving 0 bases unmatched. This CDR3 is built from 13 residues. The CDR3 protein is CASSLAGGETQYF. The CDR3 nucleotides are TGTGCCAGCAGTTTAGCGGGGGGAGAGACCCAGTACTTC. The variable domain in full, completed from reference TRBV28 and TRBJ2-5, reads DVKVTQSSRYLVKRTGEKVFLECVQDMDHENMFWYRQDPGLGLRLIYFSYDVKMKEKGDIPEGYSVSREKKERFSLILESASTNQTSMYLCASSLAGGETQYFGPGTRLLVL.

The V gene is TRBV19, the J gene TRBJ1-3, with D possibly being TRBD1 (5 bases). Germline assignment: CDR1 LNHDA and CDR2 SQIVND (reference sequence). Trimming cost V 5 bases and J 4 bases, with 12 bases left between them. This CDR3 has 14 residues. This CDR3 reads CASSSGHSGNTIYF. CDR3 nucleotides: TGTGCCAGTAGTTCAGGACATTCCGGAAACACCATATATTTT. The full variable domain, in which reference TRBV19 and TRBJ1-3 provide the parts outside the CDR3, is DGGITQSPKYLFRKEGQNVTLSCEQNLNHDAMYWYRQDPGQGLRLIYYSQIVNDFQKGDIAEGYSVSREKKESFPLTVTSAQKNPTAFYLCASSSGHSGNTIYFGEGSWLTVV.

This clone was seen a single time. The V and J genes are TRBV19 and TRBJ2-3; 10 bases fit TRBD2. CDR3 size: 16 residues. In germline, CDR1 is LNHDA, CDR2 SQIVND (reference sequence). The junction had 13 bases not matched to a gene; V was cut back by 4 bases and J by 9 bases. The CDR3 DNA reads TGTGCCAGTAGTACTCAGCGGGGGGGCCTTCAGGCCACGCAGTATTTT. It specifies CASSTQRGGLQATQYF.